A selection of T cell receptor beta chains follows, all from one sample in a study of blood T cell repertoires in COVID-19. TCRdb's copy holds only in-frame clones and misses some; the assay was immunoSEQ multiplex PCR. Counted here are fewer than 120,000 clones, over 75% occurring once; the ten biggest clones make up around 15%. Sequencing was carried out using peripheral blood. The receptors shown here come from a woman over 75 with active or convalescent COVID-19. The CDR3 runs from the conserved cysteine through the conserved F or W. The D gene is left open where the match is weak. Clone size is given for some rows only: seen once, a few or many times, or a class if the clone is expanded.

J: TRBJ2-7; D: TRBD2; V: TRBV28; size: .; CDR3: CASTVLAGGDEQYF; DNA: TGTGCCAGCACAGTCCTTGCGGGAGGAGACGAGCAGTACTTC
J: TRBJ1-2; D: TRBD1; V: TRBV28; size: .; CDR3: CASSQYGTVELYGYTF; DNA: TGTGCCAGCAGTCAATACGGGACAGTAGAACTCTATGGCTACACCTTC
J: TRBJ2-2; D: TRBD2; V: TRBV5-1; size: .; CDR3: CASQGSGRNTGELFF; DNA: TGCGCCAGCCAGGGGAGCGGGAGAAACACCGGGGAGCTGTTTTTT
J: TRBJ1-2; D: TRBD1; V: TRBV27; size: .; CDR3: CASSSLDRGGGYTF; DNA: TGTGCCAGCAGTTCCTTGGACAGGGGGGGCGGCTACACCTTC
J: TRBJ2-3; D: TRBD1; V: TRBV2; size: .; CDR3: CASRTTGGTDTQYF; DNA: TGTGCCAGCAGAACGACAGGGGGCACAGATACGCAGTATTTT
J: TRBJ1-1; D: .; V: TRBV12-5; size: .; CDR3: CASGFLENTEAFF; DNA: TGTGCTAGTGGTTTTTTAGAGAACACTGAAGCTTTCTTT
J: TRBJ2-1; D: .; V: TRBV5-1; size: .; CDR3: CASSLWQGRYNEQFF; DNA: TGCGCCAGCAGCTTGTGGCAGGGTCGCTACAATGAGCAGTTCTTC
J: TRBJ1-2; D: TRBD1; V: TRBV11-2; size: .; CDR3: CASSQNRGRDGYTF; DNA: TGTGCCAGCAGCCAGAACAGGGGGCGGGATGGCTACACCTTC
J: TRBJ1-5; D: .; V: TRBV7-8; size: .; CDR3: CASSLDRRANQPQHF; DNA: TGTGCCAGCAGCTTAGATCGCAGGGCCAATCAGCCCCAGCATTTT
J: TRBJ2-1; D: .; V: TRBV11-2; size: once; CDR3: CASSSKQAQSYNEQFF; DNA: TGTGCCAGCAGCTCCAAGCAGGCCCAATCCTACAATGAGCAGTTCTTC
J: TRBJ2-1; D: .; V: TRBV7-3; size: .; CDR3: CASSPSYSGYRFF; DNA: TGTGCCAGCAGCCCCTCATATAGCGGATACCGGTTCTTC
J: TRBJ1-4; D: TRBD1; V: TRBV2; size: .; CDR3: CASSLQGEENEKLFF; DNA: TGTGCCAGCAGCCTACAGGGGGAAGAAAATGAAAAACTGTTTTTT
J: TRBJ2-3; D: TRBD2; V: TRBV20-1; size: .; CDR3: CSASIAAGGTDTQYF; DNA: TGCAGTGCTAGTATTGCAGCGGGGGGCACAGATACGCAGTATTTT
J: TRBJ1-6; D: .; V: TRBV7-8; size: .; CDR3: CASSVTEGQDNSPLHF; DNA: TGTGCCAGCAGCGTCACGGAGGGGCAGGATAATTCACCCCTCCACTTT
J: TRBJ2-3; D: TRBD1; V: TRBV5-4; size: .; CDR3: CASSSGDRVSTDTQYF; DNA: TGTGCCAGCAGCTCTGGGGACAGGGTAAGCACAGATACGCAGTATTTT
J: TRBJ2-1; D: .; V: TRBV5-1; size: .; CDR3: CASSSGHEQFF; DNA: TGCGCCAGCAGCTCGGGTCATGAGCAGTTCTTC
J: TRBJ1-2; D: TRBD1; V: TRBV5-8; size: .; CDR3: CASSKPQGANGYTF; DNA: TGTGCCAGCAGCAAACCCCAGGGGGCAAATGGCTACACCTTC
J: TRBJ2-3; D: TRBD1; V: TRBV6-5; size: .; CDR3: CASSPDRGRFVTQYF; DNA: TGTGCCAGCAGTCCGGACAGGGGGCGGTTTGTTACGCAGTATTTT
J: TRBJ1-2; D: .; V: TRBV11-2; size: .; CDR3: CASSLDRGGYTF; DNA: TGTGCCAGCAGCTTAGATCGCGGTGGCTACACCTTC
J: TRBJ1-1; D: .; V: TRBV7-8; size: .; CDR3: CASSLFGARSITEAFF; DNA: TGTGCCAGCAGCTTATTTGGGGCCCGGTCGATCACTGAAGCTTTCTTT
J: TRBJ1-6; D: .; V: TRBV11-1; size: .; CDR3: CASSLARDRRNSPLHF; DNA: TGTGCCAGCAGCTTAGCGAGAGACAGGCGGAATTCACCCCTCCACTTT
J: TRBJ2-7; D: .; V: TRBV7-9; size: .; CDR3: CASSPGWGQGSYEQYF; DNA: TGTGCCAGCAGCCCAGGCTGGGGGCAGGGCTCCTACGAGCAGTACTTC
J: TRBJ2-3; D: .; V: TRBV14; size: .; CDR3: CASSQVSGSTDTQYF; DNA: TGTGCCAGCAGCCAGGTTAGCGGCAGCACAGATACGCAGTATTTT
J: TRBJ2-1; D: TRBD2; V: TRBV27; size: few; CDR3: CASSLILAGGSEEQFF; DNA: TGTGCCAGCAGTTTAATCCTCGCGGGAGGCTCGGAGGAGCAGTTCTTC
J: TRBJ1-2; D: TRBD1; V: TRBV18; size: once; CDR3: CASSPETGYYGYTF; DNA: TGTGCCAGCTCACCGGAGACAGGGTACTATGGCTACACCTTC
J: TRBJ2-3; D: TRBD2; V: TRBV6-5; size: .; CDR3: CASSFTSGSTDTQYF; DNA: TGTGCCAGCAGTTTCACTAGCGGAAGCACAGATACGCAGTATTTT
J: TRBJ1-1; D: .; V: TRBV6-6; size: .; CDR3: CASSRTDLRTEAFF; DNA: TGTGCCAGCAGTCGGACAGATCTGAGAACTGAAGCTTTCTTT
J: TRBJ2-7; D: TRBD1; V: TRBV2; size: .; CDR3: CASGETIRTGGSYEQYF; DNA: TGTGCCAGCGGGGAGACCATTAGGACAGGGGGCTCCTACGAGCAGTACTTC
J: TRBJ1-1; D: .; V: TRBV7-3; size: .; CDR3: CASSSQGIGTEAFF; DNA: TGTGCCAGCAGCTCCCAGGGGATCGGCACTGAAGCTTTCTTT
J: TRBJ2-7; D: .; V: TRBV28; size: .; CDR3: CASNQNSYEQYF; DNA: TGTGCCAGCAACCAGAACTCCTACGAGCAGTACTTC
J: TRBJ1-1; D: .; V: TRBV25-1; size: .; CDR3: CASSEYLQAFF; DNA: TGTGCCAGCAGTGAATATTTGCAGGCTTTCTTT
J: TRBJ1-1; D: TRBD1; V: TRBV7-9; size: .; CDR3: CASSAGQGNGGAFF; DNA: TGTGCCAGCAGCGCGGGACAGGGGAATGGTGGAGCTTTCTTT
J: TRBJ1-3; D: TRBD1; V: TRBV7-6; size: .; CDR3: CASSHLSRGAGNTIYF; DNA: TGTGCCAGCAGCCACCTTTCCAGGGGGGCTGGAAACACCATATATTTT
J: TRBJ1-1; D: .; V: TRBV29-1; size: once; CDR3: CSVESARAKWTEAFF; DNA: TGCAGCGTTGAATCGGCCAGGGCCAAGTGGACTGAAGCTTTCTTT
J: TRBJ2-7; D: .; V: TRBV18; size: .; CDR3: CASSAEGVFWEQYF; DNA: TGTGCCAGCTCAGCAGAAGGAGTATTTTGGGAGCAGTACTTC
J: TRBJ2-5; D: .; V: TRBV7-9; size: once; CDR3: CASSLGLAKTQYF; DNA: TGTGCCAGCAGCTTAGGTTTAGCTAAGACCCAGTACTTC
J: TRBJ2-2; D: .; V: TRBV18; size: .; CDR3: CASSPTGGLDTGELFF; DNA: TGTGCCAGCTCACCTACTGGGGGCTTAGACACCGGGGAGCTGTTTTTT
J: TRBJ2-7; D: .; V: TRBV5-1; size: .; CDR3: CASSLAIPYEQYF; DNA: TGCGCCAGCAGCTTGGCCATCCCCTACGAGCAGTACTTC
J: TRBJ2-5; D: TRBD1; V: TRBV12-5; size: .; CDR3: CASGLARTGVVVETQYF; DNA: TGTGCTAGTGGTTTGGCAAGGACAGGGGTAGTGGTGGAGACCCAGTACTTC
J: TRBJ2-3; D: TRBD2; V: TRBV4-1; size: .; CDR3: CASSQGGAGGGTDTQYF; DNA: TGCGCCAGCAGCCAAGGTGGAGCGGGAGGGGGCACAGATACGCAGTATTTT
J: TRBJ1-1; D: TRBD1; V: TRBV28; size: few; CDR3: CASSRNRGSTEAFF; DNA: TGTGCCAGCAGCCGAAACAGGGGATCGACTGAAGCTTTCTTT
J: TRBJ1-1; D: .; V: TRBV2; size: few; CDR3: CASKQGTATEAFF; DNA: TGTGCCAGCAAACAGGGTACAGCCACTGAAGCTTTCTTT
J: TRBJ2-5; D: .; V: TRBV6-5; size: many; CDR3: CASSYGFLETQYF; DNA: TGTGCCAGCAGCTACGGCTTTTTGGAGACCCAGTACTTC
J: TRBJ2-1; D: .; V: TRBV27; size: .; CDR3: CASSPTGLGHNEQFF; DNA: TGTGCCAGCAGTCCAACCGGACTTGGGCACAATGAGCAGTTCTTC
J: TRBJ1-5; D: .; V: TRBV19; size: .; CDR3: CASSTRENQPQHF; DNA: TGTGCCAGTAGTACTAGAGAAAATCAGCCCCAGCATTTT
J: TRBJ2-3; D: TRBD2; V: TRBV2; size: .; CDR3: CASGLAGSTDTQYF; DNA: TGTGCCAGCGGACTAGCGGGTAGCACAGATACGCAGTATTTT
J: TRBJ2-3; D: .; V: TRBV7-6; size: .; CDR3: CASSPWTPLQYF; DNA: TGTGCCAGCAGCCCATGGACTCCTCTCCAGTATTTT
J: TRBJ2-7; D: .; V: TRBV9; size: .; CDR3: CASSVWSWGPQYF; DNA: TGTGCCAGCAGCGTTTGGTCTTGGGGGCCGCAGTACTTC
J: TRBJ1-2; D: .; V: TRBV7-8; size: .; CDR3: CASSLIGQGLYGYTF; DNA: TGTGCCAGCAGCTTAATTGGGCAGGGACTCTATGGCTACACCTTC
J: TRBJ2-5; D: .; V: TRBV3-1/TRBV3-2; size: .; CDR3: CASSQVKTQYF; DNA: TGTGCCAGCAGCCAAGTTAAGACCCAGTACTTC
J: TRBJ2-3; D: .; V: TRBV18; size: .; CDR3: CASSPETVGDTQYF; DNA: TGTGCCAGCTCACCAGAGACAGTGGGAGATACGCAGTATTTT
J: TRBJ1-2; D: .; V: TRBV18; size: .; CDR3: CASSPTGLQIYGYTF; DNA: TGTGCCAGCTCACCGACGGGACTGCAGATCTATGGCTACACCTTC
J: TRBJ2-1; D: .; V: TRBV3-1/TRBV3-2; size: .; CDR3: CASSQIHSSYNEQFF; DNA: TGTGCCAGCAGCCAAATTCACAGCTCCTACAATGAGCAGTTCTTC
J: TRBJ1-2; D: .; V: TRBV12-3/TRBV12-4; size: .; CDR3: CASSRGENYGYTF; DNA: TGTGCCAGCAGCCGGGGGGAAAACTATGGCTACACCTTC
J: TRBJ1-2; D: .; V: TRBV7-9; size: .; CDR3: CASSLVELGYTF; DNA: TGTGCCAGCAGCTTAGTCGAGCTTGGCTACACCTTC
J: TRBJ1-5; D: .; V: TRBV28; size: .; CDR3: CASRRLRYQPQHF; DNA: TGTGCCAGCAGAAGACTAAGGTATCAGCCCCAGCATTTT
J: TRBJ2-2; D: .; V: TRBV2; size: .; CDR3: CASKRENTGELFF; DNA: TGTGCCAGCAAACGGGAGAACACCGGGGAGCTGTTTTTT
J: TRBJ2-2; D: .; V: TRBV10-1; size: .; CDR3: CASSGIGGGKSTGELFF; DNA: TGCGCCAGCAGTGGGATTGGGGGCGGTAAGAGTACCGGGGAGCTGTTTTTT
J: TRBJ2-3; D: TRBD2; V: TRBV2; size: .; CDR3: CASSGTSGSQATQYF; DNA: TGTGCCAGCAGTGGCACTAGCGGGAGCCAAGCTACGCAGTATTTT